This T cell receptor (beta chain) was sequenced for a study of T-cell memory formation after mild COVID-19. Study background: Largely donor-specific sequence clusters came from two donors.

TCRdb re-called the 5' RACE reads through MiXCR, storing one row per CDR3 protein. The data show about 340,000 distinct CDR3 sequences, roughly 13% seen once. V shed 1 base and J 2 bases; nucleotides not matched to a gene: 13. Germline CDR1 and CDR2: MGHRA and YSYEKL. The CDR3 extends over 19 amino acids. The sequence derives from a man aged 18 to 35 who had mild COVID-19 (a few samples of this study predate the infection). Cell type and time point are not known. V and J are TRBV4-1 and TRBJ2-7; TRBD2 matches at 11 bases. Source material: PBMCs or a T cell subset sorted from them (not recorded which). The CDR3 protein is CASSQGLFLALAGAYEQYF. The CDR3 nucleotides read TGCGCCAGCAGCCAAGGTCTTTTCCTGGCACTAGCGGGAGCCTACGAGCAGTACTTC.